Reported below is one TCR beta chain. Its target is unknown. PCR involved 60 Vbeta and 13 Jbeta primers. Sequenced by immunoSEQ multiplex PCR; TCRdb stores in-frame clones only, minus some. Here the sample spans under 200,000 clones, 80% to 90% being singletons. This sample is part of a study of cytomegalovirus exposure and HLA in healthy donors. Findings of the study overall: The study flagged about 160 TCR beta chains as cytomegalovirus-associated. Across donors, sequencing depth was assumed by presence/absence analyses to be roughly uniform. A later analysis showed HLA-associated TCR beta chains outstripping equally common others in clonal expansion.

CDR3 length: 15 amino acids. CDR1 is WSHSY, CDR2 SAAADI, per germline. The junction had 5 bases not matched to a gene; V was cut back by 5 bases and J by 2 bases. The receptor's source is a man aged 45 to 65 in good health and CMV-seropositive. Sample: PBMCs. The V gene is TRBV10-2, the J gene TRBJ2-5; 10 bases match TRBD2. CDR3 coding DNA: TGCGCCAGCAGTAAACTAGCGGGGCTTCAAGAGACCCAGTACTTC. Encoded protein: CASSKLAGLQETQYF.